This T cell receptor (beta chain) was captured in a study of CD8 T cell repertoires and HIV-1 epitope variants. Study-level background: Each of Twenty-five Gag and Nef epitope peptides stimulated a separate culture. Tested: three Gag epitope families, Nef HW9 and YT9. The baseline condition was 1M T cells left uncultured.

As concerns this clone: Its antigen is undetermined.

V was trimmed by 2 bases and J by 3 bases, leaving 8 bases between them. Germline CDR1 and CDR2: MNHEY and SMNVEV (reference sequence). This CDR3 spans 13 amino acids. Profiling relied on immunoSEQ multiplex PCR, and the TCRdb table lists in-frame clones only, not all of them. The sample shows more than 85,000 clones, around 75% of them seen only once. Study findings and constraints: This assay reports beta chains of antigen-expanded cells, not T cell function.

The rearrangement uses TRBV27 and TRBJ2-7; no firm D call. Sequencing was performed on uncultured baseline CD8+ T cells from peripheral blood mononuclear cells (PBMCs). This sequence was found in a male donor with HIV. CDR3 in amino acids: CASSLGSYYEQYF. DNA of the CDR3: TGTGCCAGCAGTTTAGGTAGCTACTACGAGCAGTACTTC.